The sequence of this T cell receptor beta chain was determined in a study of T cell responses to AZD1222 COVID-19 vaccine. Study observations and caveats: There were repertoire samples only from the period after the peak T cell response.

Clones were sequenced by immunoSEQ multiplex PCR, and TCRdb holds only the in-frame ones, with some missing. The table has approximately 67,000 clones, about 85% seen once. On this clone: Its target is unknown.

This sequence was found in an adult in good health. This material consisted of peripheral blood, taken on day 0 of AZD1222 vaccination.

The CDR3 here is CASTVGDYEQYF. The CDR3 DNA follows: TGTGCCAGCACCGTCGGGGACTACGAGCAGTACTTC. The gene calls are TRBV28 and TRBJ2-7, with a weak D call TRBD2 (5 bases). The V end lost 7 bases, the J end lost 3 bases, and 10 bases lay between the germline ends. This CDR3 is 12 amino acids long. Germline V CDR1 and CDR2: MDHEN, SYDVKM.